The rows below give T cell receptor beta chains drawn from one sample of a study of blood T cell repertoires in COVID-19. Sequencing was performed with immunoSEQ multiplex PCR; in TCRdb, only in-frame clones are kept and a portion is missing. The table records 470,000 or so clones, 80% to 90% of them present only once. The sample consisted of peripheral blood. The source is a woman aged 30 to 39 with acute or convalescent COVID-19. Each CDR3 is given with its conserved first and last residue.

j_gene,v_gene,CDR3aa
TRBJ2-7,TRBV9,CASSAGTNYEQYF
TRBJ2-7,TRBV18,CASSLSRDRNSYEQYF
TRBJ2-3,TRBV19,CASSIMAGSRDTQYF
TRBJ2-7,TRBV18,CASSPLGAQYEQYF
TRBJ2-7,TRBV27,CASSLGGPNSYEQYF
TRBJ2-7,TRBV19,CASSGEGQGLWEQYF
TRBJ1-1,TRBV6-5,CASSPRGGLGTEAFF
TRBJ1-2,TRBV6-5,CASSLGGGDGYTF
TRBJ2-2,TRBV5-1,CASRSVVGQVGTGELFF
TRBJ2-7,TRBV7-9,CASSHRGTSGDIYEQYF
TRBJ2-5,TRBV19,CASSGQGQETQYF
TRBJ1-3,TRBV6-5,CASSWGQVSGNTIYF
TRBJ2-7,TRBV18,CASLPDSSYEQYF
TRBJ2-3,TRBV12-3/TRBV12-4,CASSTGRADTQYF
TRBJ1-2,TRBV18,CASSPELTGFESYTF
TRBJ2-7,TRBV2,CASRGQGASYEQYF
TRBJ2-3,TRBV5-4,CASSLGLAGADTQYF
TRBJ2-1,TRBV3-1/TRBV3-2,CASSQDRIGNEQFF
TRBJ1-2,TRBV6-5,CASSYSTGAGGYTF
TRBJ1-1,TRBV5-1,CASSLGDRVPLGAFF
TRBJ2-2,TRBV27,CASSGTTGELFF
TRBJ1-5,TRBV5-6,CASSLGTGASNQPQHF
TRBJ1-1,TRBV4-1,CASSPRTPRTEAFF
TRBJ2-1,TRBV7-9,CASSQSYNEQFF
TRBJ2-2,TRBV5-4,CASSLDRGRDTGELFF
TRBJ2-7,TRBV7-9,CASSSTTEHYEQYF
TRBJ2-1,TRBV25-1,CASSEYFPSGENNEQFF
TRBJ2-3,TRBV24-1,CATSDPGGGYSDTQYF
TRBJ1-2,TRBV6-1,CASSDAGTGLPYGYTF
TRBJ2-7,TRBV28,CASSRQGALNEQYF
TRBJ2-3,TRBV2,CASSKDLRTDTQYF
TRBJ2-7,TRBV4-1,CASSQDFWEWEILYEQYF
TRBJ2-3,TRBV11-2,CASSAFERGGNTQYF
TRBJ2-7,TRBV6-1,CASSEYYSTGDRSYEQYF
TRBJ2-1,TRBV4-2,CASTQQESSYNEQFF
TRBJ2-1,TRBV2,CASKKDSSYNEQFF
TRBJ2-5,TRBV18,CASSDWASRETQYF
TRBJ2-1,TRBV12-3/TRBV12-4,CASSPDRGDEQFF